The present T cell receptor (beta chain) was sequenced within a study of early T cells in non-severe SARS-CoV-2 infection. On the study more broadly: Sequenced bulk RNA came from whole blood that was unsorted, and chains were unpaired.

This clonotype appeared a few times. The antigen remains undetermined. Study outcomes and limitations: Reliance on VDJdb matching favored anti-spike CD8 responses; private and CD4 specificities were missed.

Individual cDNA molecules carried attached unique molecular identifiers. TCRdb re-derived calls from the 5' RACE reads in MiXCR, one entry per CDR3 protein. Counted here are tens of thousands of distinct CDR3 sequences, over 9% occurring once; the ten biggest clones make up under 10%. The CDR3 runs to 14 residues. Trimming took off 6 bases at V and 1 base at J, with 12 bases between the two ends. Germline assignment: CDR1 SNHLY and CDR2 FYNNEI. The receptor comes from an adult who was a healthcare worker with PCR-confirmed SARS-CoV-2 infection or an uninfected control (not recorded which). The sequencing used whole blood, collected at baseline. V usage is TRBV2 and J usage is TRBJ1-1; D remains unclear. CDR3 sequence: CASSLEGRNTEAFF. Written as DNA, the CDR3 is TGTGCCAGCAGCCTGGAGGGCCGGAACACTGAAGCTTTCTTT.